This note documents a single T cell receptor beta chain sequence. The source of the sample is a study of shared clonotypes between healthy human individuals. The germline CDR1 and CDR2 sequences are MGHDK and SYGVNS. The V end was cut by 5 bases, the J end by 1 base, with 21 bases between. This CDR3 spans 17 amino acids. Genomic DNA (from each subset) was split evenly across several immunoSEQ plates. Repertoires were generated with immunoSEQ multiplex PCR, while TCRdb's copy carries only in-frame clones and drops some. This repertoire shows around 2.1 million clones, 90% to 97% found once; its top ten account for about 0.13%. CD4+ cell separation produced CD45RA+ naive and CD45RA-negative memory subsets.

The chain uses TRBV25-1 and TRBJ2-7; D may be TRBD1 (6 bases). The TCR sequence derives from a man aged 18 to 29 in good health. Input material: naive CD4+ T cells sorted from blood. Subset meaning: CD45RA+ positively selected. The CDR3 region is CASSFTFPGARSYEQYF. CDR3 nucleotide sequence: TGTGCCAGCAGTTTCACCTTCCCAGGGGCTCGGTCCTACGAGCAGTACTTC.